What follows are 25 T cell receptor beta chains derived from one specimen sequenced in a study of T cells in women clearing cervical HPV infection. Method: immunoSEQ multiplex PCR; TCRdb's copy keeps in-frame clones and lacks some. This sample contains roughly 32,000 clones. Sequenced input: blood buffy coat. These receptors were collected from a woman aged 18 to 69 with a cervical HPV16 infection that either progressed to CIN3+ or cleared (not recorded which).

CDR3 DNA (partial): TGTGCCAGCAGTGCAACAACAGGGCTCAATCAGCCC. This translates into CASSATTGLNQP. The whole CDR3 region reads CASSATTGLNQPQHF. The chain carries TRBV6-1 and TRBJ1-5; D may be TRBD1 (6 bases). Coverage ceases 3 residues before the CDR3 finishes, and the germline J gene fills in the end. Germline CDR1 is MNHNS and CDR2 is SASEGT. The CDR3 is 15 amino acids. V lost 4 bases and J lost 3, with 13 bases in between.

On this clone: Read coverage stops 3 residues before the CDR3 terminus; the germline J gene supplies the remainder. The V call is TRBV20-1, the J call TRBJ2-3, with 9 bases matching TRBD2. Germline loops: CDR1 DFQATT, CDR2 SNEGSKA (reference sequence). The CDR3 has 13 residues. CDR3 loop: CSASSGAQETQYF. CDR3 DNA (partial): TGCAGTGCTTCTAGCGGGGCTCAAGAGACG.

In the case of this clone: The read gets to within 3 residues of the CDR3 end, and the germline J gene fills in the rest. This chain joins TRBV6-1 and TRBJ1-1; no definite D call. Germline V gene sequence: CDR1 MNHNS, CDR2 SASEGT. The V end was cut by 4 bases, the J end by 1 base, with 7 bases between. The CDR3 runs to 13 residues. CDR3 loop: CASSASGNTEAFF. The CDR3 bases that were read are TGTGCCAGCAGTGCGAGCGGGAACACTGAA.

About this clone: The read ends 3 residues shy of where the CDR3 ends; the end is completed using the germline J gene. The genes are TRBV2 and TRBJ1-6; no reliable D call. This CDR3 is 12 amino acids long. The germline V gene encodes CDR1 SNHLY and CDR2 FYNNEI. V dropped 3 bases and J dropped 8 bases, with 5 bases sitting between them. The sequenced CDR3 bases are TGTGCCAGCAGTGAGGCCTATTCACCC. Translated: CASSEAYSP. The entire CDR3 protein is CASSEAYSPLHF.

The CDR3: CASSPPGGNEQFF. The covered CDR3 bases are TGTGCCAGCAGCCCTCCGGGGGGCAATGAG. The chain recombines TRBV7-2 with TRBJ2-1, with TRBD2 matching 7 bases. Read coverage stops 3 residues before the CDR3 terminus; the germline J gene supplies the remainder. V lost 5 bases to trimming and J lost 6 bases; unmatched junction nucleotides: 4. CDR3 length: 13 residues. Germline loops: CDR1 SGHTA, CDR2 FQGNSA.

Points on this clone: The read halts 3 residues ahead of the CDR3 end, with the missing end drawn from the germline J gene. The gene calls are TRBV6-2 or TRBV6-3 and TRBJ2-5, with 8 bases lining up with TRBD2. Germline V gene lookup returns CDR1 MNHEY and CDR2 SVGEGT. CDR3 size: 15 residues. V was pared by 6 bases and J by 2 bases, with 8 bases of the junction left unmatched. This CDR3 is CASRKWTSRQETQYF. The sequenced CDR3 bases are TGTGCCAGCAGGAAATGGACTAGCAGGCAAGAGACC.

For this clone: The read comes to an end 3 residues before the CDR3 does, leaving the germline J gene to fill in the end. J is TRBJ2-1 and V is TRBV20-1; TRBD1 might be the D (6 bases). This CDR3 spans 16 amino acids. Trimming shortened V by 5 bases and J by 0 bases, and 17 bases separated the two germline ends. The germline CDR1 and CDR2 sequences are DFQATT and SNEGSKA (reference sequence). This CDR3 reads CSASTGNILSYNEQFF. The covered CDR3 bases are TGCAGTGCTTCAACAGGGAACATACTCTCCTACAATGAG.

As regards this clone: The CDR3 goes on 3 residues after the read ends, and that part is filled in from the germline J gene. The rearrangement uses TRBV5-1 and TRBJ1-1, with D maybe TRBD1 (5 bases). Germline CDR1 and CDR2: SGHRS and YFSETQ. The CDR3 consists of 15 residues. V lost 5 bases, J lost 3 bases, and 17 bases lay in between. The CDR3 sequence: CASRLNPQGDTEAFF. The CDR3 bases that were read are TGCGCCAGCAGACTCAACCCTCAGGGAGACACTGAA.

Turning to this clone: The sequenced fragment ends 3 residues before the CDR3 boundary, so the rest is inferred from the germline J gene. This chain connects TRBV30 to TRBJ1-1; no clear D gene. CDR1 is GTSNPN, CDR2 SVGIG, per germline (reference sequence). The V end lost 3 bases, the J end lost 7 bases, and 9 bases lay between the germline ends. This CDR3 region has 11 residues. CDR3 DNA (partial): TGTGCCTGGAGGAGAACCGGTGAA. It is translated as CAWRRTGE. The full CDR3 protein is CAWRRTGEAFF.

CDR3 protein: CASRNIDGLAGGYEQYF. The sequenced part of the CDR3 DNA is TGTGCCAGCAGAAACATTGACGGACTAGCGGGGGGCTACGAG. This chain uses TRBV6-2 or TRBV6-3 with TRBJ2-7; 14 bases match TRBD2. The CDR3 goes on 3 residues after the read ends, and that part is filled in from the germline J gene. V lost 6 bases, J lost 3 bases, and 10 bases stayed unmatched. The CDR3 is 17 amino acids. Germline V gene sequence: CDR1 MNHEY, CDR2 SVGEGT.

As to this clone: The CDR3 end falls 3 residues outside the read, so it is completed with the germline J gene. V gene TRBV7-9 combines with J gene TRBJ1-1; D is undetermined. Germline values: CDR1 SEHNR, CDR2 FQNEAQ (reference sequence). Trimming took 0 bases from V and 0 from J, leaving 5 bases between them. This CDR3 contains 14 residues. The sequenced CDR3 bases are TGTGCCAGCAGCTTAGCCAGGTTGAACACTGAA. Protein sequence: CASSLARLNTE. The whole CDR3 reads CASSLARLNTEAFF.

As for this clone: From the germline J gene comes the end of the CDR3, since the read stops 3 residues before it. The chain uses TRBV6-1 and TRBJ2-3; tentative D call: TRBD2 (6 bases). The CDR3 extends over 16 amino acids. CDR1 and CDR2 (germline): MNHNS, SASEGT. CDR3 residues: CASSENIGGAGYAQYF. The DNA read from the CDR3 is TGTGCCAGCAGTGAGAATATAGGAGGTGCGGGGTATGCG.

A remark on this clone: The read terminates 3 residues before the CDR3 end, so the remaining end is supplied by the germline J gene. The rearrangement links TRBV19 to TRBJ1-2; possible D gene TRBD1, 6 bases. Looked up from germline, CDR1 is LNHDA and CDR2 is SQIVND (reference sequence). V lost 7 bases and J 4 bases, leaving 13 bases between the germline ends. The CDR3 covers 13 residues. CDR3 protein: CASTRDILYGYTF. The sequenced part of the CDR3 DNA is TGTGCCAGTACCCGGGACATCCTCTATGGC.

The covered CDR3 bases are TGTGCCAGTAGTAGGTGGTGGGGGCGAAGTGACAATCAGCCC. Translating it yields CASSRWWGRSDNQP. The whole CDR3 protein is CASSRWWGRSDNQPQHF. The chain combines TRBV19 with TRBJ1-5; the D gene is possibly TRBD1 (6 bases). The read stops 3 residues short of the end of the CDR3; the missing end is completed from the germline J gene. The CDR3 is 17 residues long. Trimming cost V 4 bases and J 3 bases, with 19 bases left between them. Germline V gene sequence: CDR1 LNHDA, CDR2 SQIVND (reference sequence).

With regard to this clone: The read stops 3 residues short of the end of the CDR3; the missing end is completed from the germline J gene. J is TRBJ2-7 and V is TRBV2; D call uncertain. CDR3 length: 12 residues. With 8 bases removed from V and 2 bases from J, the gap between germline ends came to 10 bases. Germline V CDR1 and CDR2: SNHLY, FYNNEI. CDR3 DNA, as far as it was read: TGTGCCAGCGCGATGCTGACCTACGAG. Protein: CASAMLTYE. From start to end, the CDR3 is CASAMLTYEQYF.

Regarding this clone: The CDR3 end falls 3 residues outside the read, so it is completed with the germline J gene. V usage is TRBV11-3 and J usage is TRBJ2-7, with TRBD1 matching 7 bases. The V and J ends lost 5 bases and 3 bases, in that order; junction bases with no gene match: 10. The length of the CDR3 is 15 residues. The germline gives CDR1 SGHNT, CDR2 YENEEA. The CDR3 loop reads CASSNNYRGIYEQYF. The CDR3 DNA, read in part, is TGTGCCAGCAGCAACAACTACAGGGGTATCTACGAG.

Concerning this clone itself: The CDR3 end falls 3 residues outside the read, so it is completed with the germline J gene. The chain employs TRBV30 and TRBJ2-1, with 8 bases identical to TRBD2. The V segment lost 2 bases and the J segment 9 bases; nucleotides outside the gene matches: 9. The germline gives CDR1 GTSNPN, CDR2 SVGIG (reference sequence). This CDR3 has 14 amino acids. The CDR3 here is CAWSSRRGAAEQFF. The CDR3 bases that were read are TGTGCCTGGAGTTCCCGGCGGGGGGCAGCTGAG.

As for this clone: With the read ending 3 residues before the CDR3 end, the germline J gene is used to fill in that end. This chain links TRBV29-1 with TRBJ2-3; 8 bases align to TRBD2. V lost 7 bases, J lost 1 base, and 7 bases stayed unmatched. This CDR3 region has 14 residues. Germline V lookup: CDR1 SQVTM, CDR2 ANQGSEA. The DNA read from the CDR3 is TGCAGCGAAAGCGGGAGTACCGGCACAGATACG. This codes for CSESGSTGTDT. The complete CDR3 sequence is CSESGSTGTDTQYF.

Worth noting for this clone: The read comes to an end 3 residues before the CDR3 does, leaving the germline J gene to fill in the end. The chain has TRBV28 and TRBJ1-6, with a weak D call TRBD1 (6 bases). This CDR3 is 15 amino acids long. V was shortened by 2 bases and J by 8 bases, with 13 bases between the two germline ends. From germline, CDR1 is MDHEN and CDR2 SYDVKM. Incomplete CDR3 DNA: TGTGCCAGCAGTTTACAGGGGATCGAAGATTCACCC. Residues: CASSLQGIEDSP. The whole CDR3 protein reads CASSLQGIEDSPLHF.

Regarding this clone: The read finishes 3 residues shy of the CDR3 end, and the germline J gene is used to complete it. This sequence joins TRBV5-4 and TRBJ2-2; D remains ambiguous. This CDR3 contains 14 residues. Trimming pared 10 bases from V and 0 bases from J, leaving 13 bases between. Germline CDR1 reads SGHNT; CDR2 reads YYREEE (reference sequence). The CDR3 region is CAAQPSSNTGELFF. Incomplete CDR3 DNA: TGTGCCGCACAGCCGAGTTCGAACACCGGGGAG.

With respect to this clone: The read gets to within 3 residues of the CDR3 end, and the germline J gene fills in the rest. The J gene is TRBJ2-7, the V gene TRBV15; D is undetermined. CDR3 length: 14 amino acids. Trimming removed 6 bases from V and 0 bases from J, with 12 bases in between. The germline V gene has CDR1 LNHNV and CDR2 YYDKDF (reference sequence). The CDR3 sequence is CATSQVTFSYEQYF. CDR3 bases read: TGTGCCACCAGTCAGGTCACCTTCTCCTACGAG.

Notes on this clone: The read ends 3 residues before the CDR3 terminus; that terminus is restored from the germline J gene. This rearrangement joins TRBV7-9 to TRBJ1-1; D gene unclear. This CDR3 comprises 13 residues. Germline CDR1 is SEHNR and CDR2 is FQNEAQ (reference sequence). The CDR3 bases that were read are TGTGCCAGCAGCTTAGCGACCAGCAGGGAA. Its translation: CASSLATSRE. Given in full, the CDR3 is CASSLATSREAFF.

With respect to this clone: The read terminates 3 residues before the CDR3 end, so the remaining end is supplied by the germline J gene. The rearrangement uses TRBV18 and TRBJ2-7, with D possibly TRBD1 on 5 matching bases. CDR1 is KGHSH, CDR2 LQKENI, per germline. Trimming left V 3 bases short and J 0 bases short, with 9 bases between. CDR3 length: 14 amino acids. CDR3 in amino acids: CASSPTGYSYEQYF. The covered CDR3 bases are TGTGCCAGCTCACCTACAGGTTACTCCTACGAG.

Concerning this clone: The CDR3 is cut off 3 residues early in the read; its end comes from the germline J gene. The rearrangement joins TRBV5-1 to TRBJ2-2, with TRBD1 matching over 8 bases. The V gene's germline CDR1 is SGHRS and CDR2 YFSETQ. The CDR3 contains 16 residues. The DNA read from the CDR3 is TGCGCCAGCAGCTTACCAACCGGGACAGGAGGTGAAAAG. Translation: CASSLPTGTGGEK. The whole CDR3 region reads CASSLPTGTGGEKLFF.

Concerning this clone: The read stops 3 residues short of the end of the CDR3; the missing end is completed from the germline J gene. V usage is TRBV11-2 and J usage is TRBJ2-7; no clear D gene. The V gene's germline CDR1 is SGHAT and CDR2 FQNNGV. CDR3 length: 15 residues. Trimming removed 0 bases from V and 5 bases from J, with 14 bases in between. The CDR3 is CASSLEIRSLNEQYF. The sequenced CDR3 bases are TGTGCCAGCAGCTTAGAAATCCGTAGCTTGAACGAG.